These 9 T cell receptor beta chains were all obtained from the same sample, sequenced in a study of PD-1 blockade in classical Hodgkin lymphoma. Time point meaning: cycle 4 day 1 (C4D1), after more than five weeks of nivolumab. Every patient had relapsed following autologous stem cell transplantation, and cohorts differed in brentuximab vedotin exposure. Investigators isolated CD4+ T cells from thawed PBMCs through magnetic negative selection. The protocol was immunoSEQ multiplex PCR, while the TCRdb copy is restricted to in-frame clones and leaves out a portion. The data hold about 30,000 clones, with approximately 79% observed a single time. The source was CD4+ T cells from blood, collected before the fourth cycle of nivolumab. These receptors all come from a human donor with classical Hodgkin lymphoma.

This clone showed up just once. V gene TRBV5-6 combines with J gene TRBJ1-2, with a tentative D call TRBD1 (6 bases). V lost 0 bases, J lost 7 bases, and 16 bases lay in between. Germline V lookup: CDR1 SGHDT, CDR2 YYEEEE. There are 15 residues in the CDR3. This chain's CDR3 is CASSLAPQGSRGYTF. The CDR3 coding sequence is TGTGCCAGCAGCTTGGCCCCACAGGGCTCCCGTGGCTACACCTTC.

The chain employs TRBV30 and TRBJ2-1, with TRBD2 identical over 8 bases. Unmatched junction bases numbered 16, after V lost 0 bases and J lost 15 bases. This CDR3 has 15 amino acids. Per germline, CDR1 GTSNPN and CDR2 SVGIG (reference sequence). CDR3 DNA: TGTGCCTGGAGTGTAAACTTCGTCGTTTCGGGGGGGCGGTTCTTC. This encodes CAWSVNFVVSGGRFF.

The rearrangement joins TRBV11-2 to TRBJ1-2; 9 bases fit TRBD1. The CDR3 covers 15 residues. Germline V CDR1 and CDR2: SGHAT, FQNNGV. The junction had 9 bases not matched to a gene; V was cut back by 5 bases and J by 5 bases. CDR3: CASSTYRGRAYGYTF. DNA of the CDR3: TGTGCCAGCAGCACCTACAGGGGGCGCGCGTATGGCTACACCTTC.

This chain connects TRBV7-6 to TRBJ2-1, with TRBD2 matching over 7 bases. The germline V gene encodes CDR1 SGHVS and CDR2 FNYEAQ. This CDR3 is built from 15 residues. After removal of 1 base from V and 4 bases from J, the junction contained 4 bases not matched to a gene. CDR3 bases: TGTGCCAGCAGCTTAGTGTCGGGGGGTTACAATGAGCAGTTCTTC. Amino acids: CASSLVSGGYNEQFF.

J is TRBJ1-1 and V is TRBV2; TRBD1 might be the D (5 bases). Trimming left V 8 bases short and J 10 bases short, with 17 bases between. CDR1 SNHLY and CDR2 FYNNEI come from the germline V gene. This CDR3 is built from 12 residues. The CDR3, as DNA: TGTGCCAGCGGGGGGACGGCTTCAAGAGCTTTCTTT. Residues: CASGGTASRAFF.

The V call is TRBV27, the J call TRBJ1-1, with 9 bases matching TRBD1. The CDR3 runs to 14 residues. Germline V gene data show CDR1 as MNHEY and CDR2 as SMNVEV (reference sequence). The J segment lost 4 bases and the V segment lost 5 bases, leaving 5 bases of the junction unmatched. The CDR3 reads CASSPGTGITEAFF. The CDR3 nucleotides are TGTGCCAGCAGTCCCGGGACAGGGATCACTGAAGCTTTCTTT.

V is TRBV5-1 and J is TRBJ1-3; D is ambiguous. The V end lost 0 bases, the J end lost 1 base, and 5 bases lay between the germline ends. The CDR3 extends over 14 amino acids. Germline lookup yields CDR1 SGHRS and CDR2 YFSETQ. CDR3 DNA: TGCGCCAGCAGCTTGGGTCTTTCTGGAAACACCATATATTTT. Its translation: CASSLGLSGNTIYF. The full variable domain, with the rest looked up from reference TRBV5-1 and TRBJ1-3, is KAGVTQTPRYLIKTRGQQVTLSCSPISGHRSVSWYQQTPGQGLQFLFEYFSETQRNKGNFPGRFSGRQFSNSRSEMNVSTLELGDSALYLCASSLGLSGNTIYFGEGSWLTVV.

The chain has TRBV30 and TRBJ2-5; TRBD2 agrees at 8 bases. With the DNA end fitting TRBJ2-7 better, the J assignment may be wrong. Germline CDR1 reads GTSNPN; CDR2 reads SVGIG (reference sequence). The CDR3 consists of 14 residues. In DNA, the CDR3 is TGTGCCTCTCGGGGTAGCGGGGACCCCTACGAGCAGTACTTC. This sequence encodes CASRGSGDPYEQYF.

V usage is TRBV30 and J usage is TRBJ2-3, with 11 bases identical to TRBD2. Germline V gene sequence: CDR1 GTSNPN, CDR2 SVGIG (reference sequence). After removal of 4 bases from V and 5 bases from J, the junction contained 2 bases not matched to a gene. This CDR3 contains 13 residues. The CDR3 protein is CAWILAGVDTQYF. CDR3 sequence (DNA): TGTGCCTGGATACTAGCGGGGGTAGATACGCAGTATTTT.